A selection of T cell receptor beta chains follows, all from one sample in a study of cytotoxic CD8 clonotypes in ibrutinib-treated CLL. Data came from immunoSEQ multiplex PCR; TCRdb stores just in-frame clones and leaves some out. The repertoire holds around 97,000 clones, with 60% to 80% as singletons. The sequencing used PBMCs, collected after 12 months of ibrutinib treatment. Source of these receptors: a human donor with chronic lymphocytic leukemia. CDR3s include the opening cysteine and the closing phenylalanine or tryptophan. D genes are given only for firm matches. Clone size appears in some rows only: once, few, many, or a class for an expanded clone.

CDR3 DNA: TGTGCCAGTAGTCGGGCAGGGTCCTTCACAGATACGCAGTATTTT
CDR3 protein: CASSRAGSFTDTQYF
J gene: TRBJ2-3
clone size: -
D gene: -
V gene: TRBV19

CDR3 DNA: TGCGCCAGCAGCCAGGGGGGTGCCAAAAACATTCAGTACTTC
CDR3 protein: CASSQGGAKNIQYF
J gene: TRBJ2-4
clone size: -
D gene: -
V gene: TRBV4-1

CDR3 DNA: TGTGCCTGGGGCCGGGACAGGGGATTGGATGGGGCCAACGTCCTGACTTTC
CDR3 protein: CAWGRDRGLDGANVLTF
J gene: TRBJ2-6
clone size: -
D gene: TRBD1
V gene: TRBV30

CDR3 DNA: TGTGCCATCAGTGACTCTAGCGGGGGGAAACAAGAGACCCAGTACTTC
CDR3 protein: CAISDSSGGKQETQYF
J gene: TRBJ2-5
clone size: -
D gene: TRBD2
V gene: TRBV10-3

CDR3 DNA: TGTGCCAGCAGCTCGTTGGGGGTTACGACCTACAGCCATTATGGCTACACCTTC
CDR3 protein: CASSSLGVTTYSHYGYTF
J gene: TRBJ1-2
clone size: -
D gene: -
V gene: TRBV5-6

CDR3 DNA: TGTGCCATCAGTGTCGGTGGAGGACAGAGGACCTACGAGCAGTACTTC
CDR3 protein: CAISVGGGQRTYEQYF
J gene: TRBJ2-7
clone size: -
D gene: -
V gene: TRBV10-3

CDR3 DNA: TGTGCCAGCAGCTTAGGCCCGTACAATGAGCAGTTCTTC
CDR3 protein: CASSLGPYNEQFF
J gene: TRBJ2-1
clone size: -
D gene: -
V gene: TRBV7-3

CDR3 DNA: TGTGCCAGTACAAGGTCCAATTCACCCCTCCACTTT
CDR3 protein: CASTRSNSPLHF
J gene: TRBJ1-6
clone size: -
D gene: -
V gene: TRBV6-1

CDR3 DNA: TGTGCCAGCACGGAGAGGAAGGAACTGTTTTTT
CDR3 protein: CASTERKELFF
J gene: TRBJ1-4
clone size: once
D gene: -
V gene: TRBV2

CDR3 DNA: TGTGCCAGCACTCGTTCTATGAACACTGAAGCTTTCTTT
CDR3 protein: CASTRSMNTEAFF
J gene: TRBJ1-1
clone size: -
D gene: -
V gene: TRBV6-6

CDR3 DNA: TGCGCCAGCAGCTTGCGGGGGGCAACAGATACGCAGTATTTT
CDR3 protein: CASSLRGATDTQYF
J gene: TRBJ2-3
clone size: few
D gene: -
V gene: TRBV5-1

CDR3 DNA: TGTGCCAGCAGCCGCGGGGAAAGCACAGATACGCAGTATTTT
CDR3 protein: CASSRGESTDTQYF
J gene: TRBJ2-3
clone size: -
D gene: -
V gene: TRBV5-8

CDR3 DNA: TGTGCCTGGAACTCAGGGGGGGGCCTTGGAAACACCATATATTTT
CDR3 protein: CAWNSGGGLGNTIYF
J gene: TRBJ1-3
clone size: -
D gene: TRBD1
V gene: TRBV30

CDR3 DNA: TGCGCCAGCAGCTTGGATGGCAGGCTTACCTCTGGAAACACCATATATTTT
CDR3 protein: CASSLDGRLTSGNTIYF
J gene: TRBJ1-3
clone size: -
D gene: -
V gene: TRBV5-1

CDR3 DNA: TGTGCCAGCAGCCTCGAAAGTGGAGCCAGCTCTGGGGCCAACGTCCTGACTTTC
CDR3 protein: CASSLESGASSGANVLTF
J gene: TRBJ2-6
clone size: -
D gene: -
V gene: TRBV9

CDR3 DNA: TGTGCCAGCAGTGAAGCAAGTCGCACCTACAATGAGCAGTTCTTC
CDR3 protein: CASSEASRTYNEQFF
J gene: TRBJ2-1
clone size: once
D gene: -
V gene: TRBV6-1

CDR3 DNA: TGTGCCAGCAGCTTAGAGGAATATGGCTACACCTTC
CDR3 protein: CASSLEEYGYTF
J gene: TRBJ1-2
clone size: -
D gene: -
V gene: TRBV7-9

CDR3 DNA: TGCGCCAGCAGCATCGACAGTAACACTGAAGCTTTCTTT
CDR3 protein: CASSIDSNTEAFF
J gene: TRBJ1-1
clone size: few
D gene: -
V gene: TRBV5-1

CDR3 DNA: TGTGCCAGCAGCCGAGGGGTGGGCGGGGAGCTGTTTTTT
CDR3 protein: CASSRGVGGELFF
J gene: TRBJ2-2
clone size: few
D gene: -
V gene: TRBV6-5

CDR3 DNA: TGTGCCAGCAGCGTAGGTGAGGGTTACTATGAGCAGTTCTTC
CDR3 protein: CASSVGEGYYEQFF
J gene: TRBJ2-1
clone size: once
D gene: -
V gene: TRBV11-1

CDR3 DNA: TGCGCCAGCAGCTTAGGGGTTAACACTGAAGCTTTCTTT
CDR3 protein: CASSLGVNTEAFF
J gene: TRBJ1-1
clone size: -
D gene: -
V gene: TRBV4-1

CDR3 DNA: TGTGCCAGCAGTGGGGGGCCCCAAGAGACCCAGTACTTC
CDR3 protein: CASSGGPQETQYF
J gene: TRBJ2-5
clone size: -
D gene: -
V gene: TRBV2

CDR3 DNA: TGTGCCAGCTCACCGGGACAGCTCTACGAGCAGTACTTC
CDR3 protein: CASSPGQLYEQYF
J gene: TRBJ2-7
clone size: -
D gene: TRBD1
V gene: TRBV18

CDR3 DNA: TGTGCCAGCAGCCAAGAAGGAAGGGTGGCCCACGAGCAGTACTTC
CDR3 protein: CASSQEGRVAHEQYF
J gene: TRBJ2-7
clone size: once
D gene: -
V gene: TRBV14

CDR3 DNA: TGTGCCAGCAGTGTGGGTAGCGAGCAGTACTTC
CDR3 protein: CASSVGSEQYF
J gene: TRBJ2-7
clone size: -
D gene: -
V gene: TRBV6-6

CDR3 DNA: TGTGCCAGCAGCCGGGACAGGGGGGCCGGGGAGCTGTTTTTT
CDR3 protein: CASSRDRGAGELFF
J gene: TRBJ2-2
clone size: -
D gene: TRBD1
V gene: TRBV11-2

CDR3 DNA: TGTGCCAGTAGTATAGTAGAAAGGGTGGAGACCCAGTACTTC
CDR3 protein: CASSIVERVETQYF
J gene: TRBJ2-5
clone size: -
D gene: -
V gene: TRBV19

CDR3 DNA: TGCGCCAGCAGCCTCGGGGTGAACACTGAAGCTTTCTTT
CDR3 protein: CASSLGVNTEAFF
J gene: TRBJ1-1
clone size: few
D gene: -
V gene: TRBV4-1

CDR3 DNA: TGTGCCAGCAGTTTGGGGGACAGGGAAGGCAATGAGCAGTTCTTC
CDR3 protein: CASSLGDREGNEQFF
J gene: TRBJ2-1
clone size: -
D gene: TRBD1
V gene: TRBV27

CDR3 DNA: TGTGCCAGCAGTTACTCGTGGGCAGGCGACACTGAAGCTTTCTTT
CDR3 protein: CASSYSWAGDTEAFF
J gene: TRBJ1-1
clone size: once
D gene: -
V gene: TRBV6-5

CDR3 DNA: TGCGCCAGCAGCTTGGGCGGGGATACGCAGTATTTT
CDR3 protein: CASSLGGDTQYF
J gene: TRBJ2-3
clone size: -
D gene: -
V gene: TRBV5-1

CDR3 DNA: TGTGCCAGCAGCCGCGGCGGGGCCGGTGAGCAGTTCTTC
CDR3 protein: CASSRGGAGEQFF
J gene: TRBJ2-1
clone size: -
D gene: -
V gene: TRBV7-9

CDR3 DNA: TGCGCCAGCAGCCGAGCCGGGAGCCAAGAGACCCAGTACTTC
CDR3 protein: CASSRAGSQETQYF
J gene: TRBJ2-5
clone size: -
D gene: -
V gene: TRBV4-3

CDR3 DNA: TGTGCCATCAGTGAGTGGGGCGGGGAAGAGACCCAGTACTTC
CDR3 protein: CAISEWGGEETQYF
J gene: TRBJ2-5
clone size: -
D gene: -
V gene: TRBV10-3

CDR3 DNA: TGTGCCATCAGTGTAGCGGGGGACACCCAAGAGACCCAGTACTTC
CDR3 protein: CAISVAGDTQETQYF
J gene: TRBJ2-5
clone size: once
D gene: TRBD2
V gene: TRBV10-3